This T cell receptor beta chain emerged from a study of CD8 T cells in Susac syndrome. Whole-study findings and limits: The authors acknowledged that the study's TCR sequencing and HLA analysis involved relatively few individuals.

It was with random hexamers that roughly 0.45 to 1 ug RNA was reverse transcribed. TCRdb recomputed calls from the immunoSEQ multiplex PCR reads with MiXCR, one row per CDR3 protein. Here the sample spans 150,000 to 250,000 distinct CDR3 sequences, nearly 95% being singletons. Comment on this clonotype: Antigen specificity is unknown.

The material sequenced was CD4+ T cells from PBMCs. The TCR comes from a human donor with multiple sclerosis.

The CDR3 DNA sequence: TGTGCCAGCAGCCGAGATTGGCCGACATCCTACAATGAGCAGTTCTTC. Its protein is CASSRDWPTSYNEQFF. The J gene is TRBJ2-1, the V gene TRBV7-2, with unresolved D. The CDR3 sequence is 16 residues long. Trimming removed 5 bases from V and 1 base from J, with 15 bases in between. Germline V gene sequence: CDR1 SGHTA, CDR2 FQGNSA.